This T cell receptor (beta chain) was recovered during a study of identical twins. Study-level findings and limits: Sharing of beta out-of-frame sequences by twins showed a weaker excess. For monozygotic twins, models underestimated out-of-frame TCR alpha sharing. There was an excess of low generation probability in the out-of-frame alpha sequences that twins shared.

TCRdb ran MiXCR on the 5' RACE reads and lists one entry per CDR3 protein. The profile shows around 250,000 distinct CDR3 sequences, about 8.3% of them singletons. Germline V gene sequence: CDR1 LGHNA, CDR2 YSLEER. The CDR3 spans 14 residues. V lost 2 bases and J lost 4; bases outside the gene matches: 2. On this clonotype: Its antigen is as yet unknown.

These same records also appear under a second study, on yellow fever vaccine responses in identical twins.

The specimen sequenced was CD8+ T cells sorted from blood. The chain recombines TRBV4-3 with TRBJ1-5; 7 bases match TRBD1. The TCR originated in a woman between 18 and 30 years old in good health. CDR3 sequence reads: CASSQFRGNQPQHF. In DNA, the CDR3 is TGCGCCAGCAGCCAATTCAGGGGGAATCAGCCCCAGCATTTT.